The clone carrying this TCR beta chain was counted at least ten times. Its specificity is unknown. Combining a sample-barcoded 5' primer with a J-beta primer mix, a second PCR ran for roughly 7 to 12 cycles. TCRdb processed the 5' RACE reads anew with MiXCR; each CDR3 protein has one entry. The sample lists hundreds of thousands of distinct CDR3 sequences, around 49% seen once, with 13% in the top ten. This sample was taken from a study of blood T cells in healthy people across ages. On the study more broadly: There was about one barcoded beta molecule captured by template switching per two T cells. Study results and caveats: Among long-lived donors, naive CD4+ cells were more numerous and diversity higher than in aged donors.

Healthy Russian Caucasian donors spanned ages roughly 6 to 100 years. Total RNA extracted from each sample amounted to at least 5.5 micrograms. Sequences were obtained from blood. The source is a man between 25 and 39 years old in good health.

DNA for the CDR3: TGCAGCGTTCTCCCACGGGGGTACCCAGAGACCCAGTACTTC. Protein product: CSVLPRGYPETQYF. J is TRBJ2-5 and V is TRBV29-1, with D possibly TRBD2 on 6 matching bases. The germline gives CDR1 SQVTM, CDR2 ANQGSEA. Deletions cut 5 bases from V and 4 bases from J, with 17 bases between. The CDR3 sequence is 14 residues long.